The subject of this entry is one T cell receptor beta chain. The V gene end was trimmed by 0 bases and the J gene end by 7 bases; junction bases not matched to a gene: 13. In germline, CDR1 is SGHTA, CDR2 FQGNSA. The CDR3 covers 18 residues. The data stem from a study of blood T cells in healthy people across ages. The second PCR ran about 6 to 12 cycles with a sample-barcoded 5' primer and J-beta primers. TCRdb reanalysed the 5' RACE reads using MiXCR and keeps one entry per CDR3 protein. Here the sample spans fewer than 900,000 distinct CDR3 sequences, 35% to 40% being singletons. Specimen: blood. This receptor was identified in a young man in good health. The rearrangement uses TRBV7-2 and TRBJ2-7, with 12 bases lining up with TRBD2. CDR3 sequence (DNA): TGTGCCAGCAGCTTAGCCCGGGCTCGACTAGCGGGGGCCAATGAGCAGTACTTC. Translation: CASSLARARLAGANEQYF.